The clone carrying this T cell receptor (beta chain) is categorized as medium-sized. Each CDR3 protein is one row after TCRdb ran MiXCR on the RT-PCR reads. The table lists under 30,000 distinct CDR3 sequences, approximately 28% of them singletons, with roughly half in the top ten. This sample was taken from a study of patients and donors after allogeneic stem cell transplantation. The CDR3 runs to 17 residues. The junction had 6 bases not matched to a gene; V was cut back by 0 bases and J by 1 base. Germline V CDR1 and CDR2: KGHDR, SFDVKD. The sequencing sample was made of blood, either unsorted or a sorted T cell fraction (not recorded which). This receptor was obtained from a human donor who was either an allogeneic HSCT recipient or a stem cell or donor lymphocyte infusion donor (not recorded which). It is not recorded whose cells these are; they may come from a transplant donor. The rearrangement links TRBV24-1 to TRBJ1-1; TRBD1 agrees at 8 bases. CDR3 DNA: TGTGCCACCAGTGATTTGGCAGGGGGCGCGGGGAACACTGAAGCTTTCTTT. Translation gives CATSDLAGGAGNTEAFF.